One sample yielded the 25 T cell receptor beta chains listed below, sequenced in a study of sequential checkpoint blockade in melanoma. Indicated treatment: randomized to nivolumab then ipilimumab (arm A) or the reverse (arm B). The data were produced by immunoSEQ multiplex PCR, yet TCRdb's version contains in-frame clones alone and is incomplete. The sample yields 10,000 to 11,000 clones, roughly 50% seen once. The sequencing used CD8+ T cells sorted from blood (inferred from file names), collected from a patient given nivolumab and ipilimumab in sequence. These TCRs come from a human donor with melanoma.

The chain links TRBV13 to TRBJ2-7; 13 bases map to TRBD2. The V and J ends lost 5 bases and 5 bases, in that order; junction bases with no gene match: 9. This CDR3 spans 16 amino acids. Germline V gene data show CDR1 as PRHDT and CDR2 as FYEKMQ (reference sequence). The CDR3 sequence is CASSGGTSGKGDEQYF. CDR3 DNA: TGTGCCAGCAGCGGCGGGACTAGCGGGAAAGGAGACGAGCAGTACTTC.

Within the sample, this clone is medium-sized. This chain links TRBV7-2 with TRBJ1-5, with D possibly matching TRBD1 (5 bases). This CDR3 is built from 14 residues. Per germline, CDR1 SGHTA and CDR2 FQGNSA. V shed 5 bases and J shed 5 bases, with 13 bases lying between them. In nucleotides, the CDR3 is TGTGCCAGCAGCCCCGACAGAACTTATCAGCCCCAGCATTTT. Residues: CASSPDRTYQPQHF.

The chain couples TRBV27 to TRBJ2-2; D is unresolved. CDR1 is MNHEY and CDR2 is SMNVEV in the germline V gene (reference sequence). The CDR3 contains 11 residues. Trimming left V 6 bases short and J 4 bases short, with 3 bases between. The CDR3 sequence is CASSSTGELFF. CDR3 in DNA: TGTGCCAGCAGCAGCACCGGGGAGCTGTTTTTT.

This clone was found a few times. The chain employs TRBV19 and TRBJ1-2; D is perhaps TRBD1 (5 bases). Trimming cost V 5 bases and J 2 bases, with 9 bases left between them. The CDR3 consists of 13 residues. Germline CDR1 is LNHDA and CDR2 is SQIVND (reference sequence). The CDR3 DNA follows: TGTGCCAGTAGTGGGGCAGTCAACTATGGCTACACCTTC. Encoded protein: CASSGAVNYGYTF.

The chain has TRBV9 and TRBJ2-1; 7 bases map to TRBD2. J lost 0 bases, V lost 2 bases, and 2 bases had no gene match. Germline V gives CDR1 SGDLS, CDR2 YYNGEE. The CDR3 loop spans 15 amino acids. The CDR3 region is CASSVSGISYNEQFF. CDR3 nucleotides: TGTGCCAGCAGCGTCAGCGGGATCTCCTACAATGAGCAGTTCTTC.

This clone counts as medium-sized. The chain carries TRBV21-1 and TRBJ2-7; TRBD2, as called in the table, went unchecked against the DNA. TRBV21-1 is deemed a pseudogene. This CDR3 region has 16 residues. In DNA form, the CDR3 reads TGTGCCAGCAGCAAGGGGACGGGAGGAAGGGCCTACGAGCAGTACTTC. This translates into CASSKGTGGRAYEQYF.

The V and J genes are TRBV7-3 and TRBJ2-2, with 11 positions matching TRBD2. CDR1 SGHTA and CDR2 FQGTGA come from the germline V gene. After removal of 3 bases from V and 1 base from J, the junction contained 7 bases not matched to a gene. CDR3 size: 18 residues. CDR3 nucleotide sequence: TGTGCCAGCAGCTTCCCAGGGACTAGCGGAGTGAACACCGGGGAGCTGTTTTTT. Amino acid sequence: CASSFPGTSGVNTGELFF.

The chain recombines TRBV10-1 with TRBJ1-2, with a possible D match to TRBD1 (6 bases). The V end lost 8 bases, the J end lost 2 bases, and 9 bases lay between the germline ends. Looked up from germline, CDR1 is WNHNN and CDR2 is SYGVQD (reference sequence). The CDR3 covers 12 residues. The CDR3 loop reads CASHQGNYGYTF. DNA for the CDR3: TGCGCCAGCCATCAGGGGAACTATGGCTACACCTTC.

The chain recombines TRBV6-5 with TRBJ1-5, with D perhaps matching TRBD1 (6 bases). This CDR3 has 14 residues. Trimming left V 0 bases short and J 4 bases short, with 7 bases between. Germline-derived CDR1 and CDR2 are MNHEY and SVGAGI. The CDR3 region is CASSYSRGNQPQHF. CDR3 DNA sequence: TGTGCCAGCAGTTACTCCAGGGGTAATCAGCCCCAGCATTTT.

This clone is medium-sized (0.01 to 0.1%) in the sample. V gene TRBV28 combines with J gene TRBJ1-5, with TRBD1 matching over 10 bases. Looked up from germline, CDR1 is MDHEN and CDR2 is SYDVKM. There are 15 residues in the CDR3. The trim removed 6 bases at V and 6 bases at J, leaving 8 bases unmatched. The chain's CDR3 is CASRFDRGRLQPQHF. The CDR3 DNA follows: TGTGCCAGCAGGTTCGACAGGGGGCGCCTTCAGCCCCAGCATTTT.

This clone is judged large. The CDR3 DNA reads TGCGCCAGCAGCTTGCCCGTAGACAGGGGAAAATCGAGAGCTTTCTTT. Translating it yields CASSLPVDRGKSRAFF. V and J are TRBV5-1 and TRBJ1-1; TRBD1 matches at 8 bases. V shed 1 base, J shed 10 bases, and the junction held 15 bases outside the gene matches. The CDR3 is 16 residues long. The germline CDR1 and CDR2 sequences are SGHRS and YFSETQ.

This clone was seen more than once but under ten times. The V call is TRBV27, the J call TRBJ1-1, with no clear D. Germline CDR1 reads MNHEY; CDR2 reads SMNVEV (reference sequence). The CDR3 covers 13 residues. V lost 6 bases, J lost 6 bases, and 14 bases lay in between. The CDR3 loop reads CASSPLGQAEAFF. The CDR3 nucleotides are TGTGCCAGCAGCCCCCTTGGTCAGGCTGAAGCTTTCTTT.

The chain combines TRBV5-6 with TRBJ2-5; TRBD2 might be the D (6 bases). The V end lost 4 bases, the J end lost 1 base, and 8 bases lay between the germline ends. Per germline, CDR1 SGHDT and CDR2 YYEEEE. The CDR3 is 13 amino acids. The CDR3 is CASSPLAQETQYF. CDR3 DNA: TGTGCCAGCAGCCCACTAGCCCAAGAGACCCAGTACTTC.

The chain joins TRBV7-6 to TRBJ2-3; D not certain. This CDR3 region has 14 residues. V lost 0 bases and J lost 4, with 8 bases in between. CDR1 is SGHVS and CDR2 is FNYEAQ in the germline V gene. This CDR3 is CASSLAAGSDTQYF. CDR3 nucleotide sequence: TGTGCCAGCAGCTTAGCGGCCGGGTCAGATACGCAGTATTTT.

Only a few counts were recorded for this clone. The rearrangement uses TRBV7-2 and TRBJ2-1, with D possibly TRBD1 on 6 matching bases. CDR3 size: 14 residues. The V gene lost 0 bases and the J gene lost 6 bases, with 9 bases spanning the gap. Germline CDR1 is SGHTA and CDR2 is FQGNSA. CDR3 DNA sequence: TGTGCCAGCAGCTTAGCGGAAGGGGGCAATGAGCAGTTCTTC. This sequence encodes CASSLAEGGNEQFF.

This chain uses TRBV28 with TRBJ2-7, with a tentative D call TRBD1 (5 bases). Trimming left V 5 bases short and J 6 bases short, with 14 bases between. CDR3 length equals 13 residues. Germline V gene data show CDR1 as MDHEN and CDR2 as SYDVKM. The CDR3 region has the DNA TGTGCCAGCAGTCCCGGACACTGGCTCGAGCAGTACTTC. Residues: CASSPGHWLEQYF.

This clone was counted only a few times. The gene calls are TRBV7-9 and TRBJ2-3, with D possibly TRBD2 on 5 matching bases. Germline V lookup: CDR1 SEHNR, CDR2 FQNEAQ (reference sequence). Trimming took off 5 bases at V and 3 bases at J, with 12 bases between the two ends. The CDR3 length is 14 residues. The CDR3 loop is CASSLGVATDTQYF. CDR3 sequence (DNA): TGTGCCAGCAGCCTTGGGGTAGCGACAGATACGCAGTATTTT.

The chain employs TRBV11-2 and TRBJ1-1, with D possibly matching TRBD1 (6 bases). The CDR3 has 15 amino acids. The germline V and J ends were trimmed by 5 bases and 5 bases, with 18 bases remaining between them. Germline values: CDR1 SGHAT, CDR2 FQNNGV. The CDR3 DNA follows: TGTGCCAGCAGCCGTGGCCTGGGGGCGCGGACTGAAGCTTTCTTT. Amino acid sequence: CASSRGLGARTEAFF.

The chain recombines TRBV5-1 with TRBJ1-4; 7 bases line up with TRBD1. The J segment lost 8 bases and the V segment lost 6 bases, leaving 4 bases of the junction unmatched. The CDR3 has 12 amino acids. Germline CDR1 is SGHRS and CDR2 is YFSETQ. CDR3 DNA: TGCGCCAGCACGACAGGGAAAGAAAAACTGTTTTTT. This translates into CASTTGKEKLFF.

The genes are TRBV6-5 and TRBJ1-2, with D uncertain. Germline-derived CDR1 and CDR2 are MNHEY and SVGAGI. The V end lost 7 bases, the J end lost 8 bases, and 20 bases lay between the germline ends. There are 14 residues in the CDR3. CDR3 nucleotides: TGTGCCAGCACTCCAGACGGGTCCAAGAGAGGCTACACCTTC. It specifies CASTPDGSKRGYTF.

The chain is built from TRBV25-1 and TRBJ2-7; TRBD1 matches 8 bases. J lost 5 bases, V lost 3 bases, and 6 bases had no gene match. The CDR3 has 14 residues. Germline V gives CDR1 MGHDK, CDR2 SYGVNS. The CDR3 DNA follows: TGTGCCAGCAGTGAGACACACAGGGGGGACGAGCAGTACTTC. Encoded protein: CASSETHRGDEQYF.

In DNA, the CDR3 is TGTGCCAGCAGTCCGGTAGCGGGAGGACTCTACGAGCAGTACTTC. As protein: CASSPVAGGLYEQYF. The rearrangement joins TRBV7-2 to TRBJ2-7; 10 nucleotides align to TRBD2. The J segment lost 3 bases and the V segment lost 6 bases, leaving 8 bases of the junction unmatched. This CDR3 is built from 15 residues. Germline assignment: CDR1 SGHTA and CDR2 FQGNSA.

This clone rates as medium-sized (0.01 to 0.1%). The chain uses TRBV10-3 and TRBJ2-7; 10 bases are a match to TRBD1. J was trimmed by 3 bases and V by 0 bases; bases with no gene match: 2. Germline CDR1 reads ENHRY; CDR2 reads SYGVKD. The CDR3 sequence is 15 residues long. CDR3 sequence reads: CAISESGQGNYEQYF. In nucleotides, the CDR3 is TGTGCCATCAGTGAGTCGGGACAGGGGAACTACGAGCAGTACTTC.

CDR3 coding DNA: TGTGCCAGCAGCTCAATACTCAACACCGGGGAGCTGTTTTTT. Protein sequence: CASSSILNTGELFF. This chain connects TRBV27 to TRBJ2-2; D ambiguous. Germline lookup yields CDR1 MNHEY and CDR2 SMNVEV (reference sequence). The CDR3 runs 14 residues. V dropped 6 bases and J dropped 2 bases, with 10 bases sitting between them.

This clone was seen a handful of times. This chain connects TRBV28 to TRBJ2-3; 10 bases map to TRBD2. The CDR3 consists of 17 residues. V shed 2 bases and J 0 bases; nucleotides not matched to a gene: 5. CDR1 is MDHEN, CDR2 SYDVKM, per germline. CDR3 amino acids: CASSLGLAESSTDTQYF. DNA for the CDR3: TGTGCCAGCAGTTTAGGACTAGCGGAGTCTAGCACAGATACGCAGTATTTT.